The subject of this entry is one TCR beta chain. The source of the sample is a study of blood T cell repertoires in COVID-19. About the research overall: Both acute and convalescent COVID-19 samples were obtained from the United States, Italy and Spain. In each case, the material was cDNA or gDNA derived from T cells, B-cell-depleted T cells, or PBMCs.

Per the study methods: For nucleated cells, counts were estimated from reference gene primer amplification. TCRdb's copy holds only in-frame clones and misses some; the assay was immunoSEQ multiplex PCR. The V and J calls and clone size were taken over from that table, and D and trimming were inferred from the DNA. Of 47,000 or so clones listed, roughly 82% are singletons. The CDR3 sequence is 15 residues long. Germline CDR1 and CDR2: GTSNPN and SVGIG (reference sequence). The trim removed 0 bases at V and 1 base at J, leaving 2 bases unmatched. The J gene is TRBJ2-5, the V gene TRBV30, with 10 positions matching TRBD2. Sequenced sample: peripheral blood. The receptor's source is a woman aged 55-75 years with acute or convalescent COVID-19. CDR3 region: CAWSVSGRGQETQYF. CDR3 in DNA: TGTGCCTGGAGTGTAAGCGGGAGGGGCCAAGAGACCCAGTACTTC.